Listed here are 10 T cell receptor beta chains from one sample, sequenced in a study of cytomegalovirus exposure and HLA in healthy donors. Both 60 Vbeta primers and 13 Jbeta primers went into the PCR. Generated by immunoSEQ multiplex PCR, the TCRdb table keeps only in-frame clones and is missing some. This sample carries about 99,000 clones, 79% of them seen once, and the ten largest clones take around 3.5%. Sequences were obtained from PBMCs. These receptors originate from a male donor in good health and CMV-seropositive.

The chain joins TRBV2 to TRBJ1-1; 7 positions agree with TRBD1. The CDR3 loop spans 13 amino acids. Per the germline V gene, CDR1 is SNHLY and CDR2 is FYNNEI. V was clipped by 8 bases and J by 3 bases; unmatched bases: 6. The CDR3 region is CASLIRGDTEAFF. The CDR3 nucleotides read TGTGCCAGCCTAATCAGGGGGGACACTGAAGCTTTCTTT.

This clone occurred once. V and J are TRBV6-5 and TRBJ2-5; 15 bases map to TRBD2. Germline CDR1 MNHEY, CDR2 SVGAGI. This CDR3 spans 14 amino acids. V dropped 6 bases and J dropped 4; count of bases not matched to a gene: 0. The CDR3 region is CASRGLAGGETQYF. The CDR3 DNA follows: TGTGCCAGCAGGGGACTAGCGGGGGGAGAGACCCAGTACTTC.

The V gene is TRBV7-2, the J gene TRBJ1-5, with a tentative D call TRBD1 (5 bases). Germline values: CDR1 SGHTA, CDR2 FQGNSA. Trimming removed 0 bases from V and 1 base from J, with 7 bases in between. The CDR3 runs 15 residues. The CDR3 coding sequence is TGTGCCAGCAGCTTAGCCGCAGGGAGCAATCAGCCCCAGCATTTT. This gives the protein CASSLAAGSNQPQHF.

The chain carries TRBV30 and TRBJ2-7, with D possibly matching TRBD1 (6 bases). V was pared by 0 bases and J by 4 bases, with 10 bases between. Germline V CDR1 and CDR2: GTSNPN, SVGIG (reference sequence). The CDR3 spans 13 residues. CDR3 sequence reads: CAWSVQGGYEQYF. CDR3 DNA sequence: TGTGCCTGGAGTGTACAGGGCGGATACGAGCAGTACTTC.

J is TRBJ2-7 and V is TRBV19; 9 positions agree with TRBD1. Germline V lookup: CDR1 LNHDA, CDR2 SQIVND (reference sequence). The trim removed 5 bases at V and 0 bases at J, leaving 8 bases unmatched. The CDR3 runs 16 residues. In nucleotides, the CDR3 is TGTGCCAGTAGTCCCAGGACAGGGGACTTCTCCTACGAGCAGTACTTC. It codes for CASSPRTGDFSYEQYF.

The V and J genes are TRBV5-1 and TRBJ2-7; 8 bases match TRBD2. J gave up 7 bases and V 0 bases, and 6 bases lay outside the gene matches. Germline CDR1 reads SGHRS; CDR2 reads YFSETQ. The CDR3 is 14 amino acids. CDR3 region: CASSLGSGVWEQYF. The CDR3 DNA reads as TGCGCCAGCAGCTTGGGTAGCGGGGTCTGGGAGCAGTACTTC. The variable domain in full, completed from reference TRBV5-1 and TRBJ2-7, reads KAGVTQTPRYLIKTRGQQVTLSCSPISGHRSVSWYQQTPGQGLQFLFEYFSETQRNKGNFPGRFSGRQFSNSRSEMNVSTLELGDSALYLCASSLGSGVWEQYFGPGTRLTVT.

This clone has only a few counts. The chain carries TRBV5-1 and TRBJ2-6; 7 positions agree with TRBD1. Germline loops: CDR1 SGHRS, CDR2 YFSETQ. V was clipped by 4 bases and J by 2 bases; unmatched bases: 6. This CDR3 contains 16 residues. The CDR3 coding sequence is TGCGCCAGCAGCCCGGACACAGGGGCTGGGGCCAACGTCCTGACTTTC. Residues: CASSPDTGAGANVLTF.

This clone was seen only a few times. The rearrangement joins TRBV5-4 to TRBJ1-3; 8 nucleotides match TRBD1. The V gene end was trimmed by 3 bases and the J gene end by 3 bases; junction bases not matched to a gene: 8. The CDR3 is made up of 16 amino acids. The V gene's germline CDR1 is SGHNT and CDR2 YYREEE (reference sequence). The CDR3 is CASSSRQGLRGNTIYF. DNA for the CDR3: TGTGCCAGCAGCTCACGACAGGGGTTGCGTGGAAACACCATATATTTT.

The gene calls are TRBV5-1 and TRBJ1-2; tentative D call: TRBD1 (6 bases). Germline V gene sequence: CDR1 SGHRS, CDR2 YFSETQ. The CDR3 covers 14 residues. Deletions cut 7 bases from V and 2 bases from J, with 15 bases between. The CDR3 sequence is CASGFNRENYGYTF. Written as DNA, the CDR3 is TGCGCCAGCGGGTTTAACAGGGAAAACTATGGCTACACCTTC.

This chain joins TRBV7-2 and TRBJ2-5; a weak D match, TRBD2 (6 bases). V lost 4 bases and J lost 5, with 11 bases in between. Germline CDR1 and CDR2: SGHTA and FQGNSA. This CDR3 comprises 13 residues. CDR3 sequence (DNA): TGTGCCAGCAGCTCACTAGCAAGGGAGACCCAGTACTTC. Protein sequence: CASSSLARETQYF. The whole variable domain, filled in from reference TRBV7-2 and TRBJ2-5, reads GAGVSQSPSNKVTEKGKDVELRCDPISGHTALYWYRQSLGQGLEFLIYFQGNSAPDKSGLPSDRFSAERTGGSVSTLTIQRTQQEDSAVYLCASSSLARETQYFGPGTRLLVL.